This T cell receptor beta chain is drawn from a study of blood T cell repertoires in COVID-19. Overall study: The study drew acute and convalescent COVID-19 samples from the United States, Italy and Spain. Sample material is recorded as cDNA or gDNA derived from T cells, B-cell-depleted T cells, or PBMCs.

In the authors' methods: Estimates of nucleated cell counts were drawn from the amplification of reference gene primers. The method was immunoSEQ multiplex PCR; TCRdb's version includes in-frame clones alone and lacks a portion of them. The V and J calls and clone size are taken from that table; D and trimming were inferred from the DNA. There are approximately 140,000 clones in the sample; approximately 84% occur only once, and about 18% lies in the top ten. This CDR3 contains 15 residues. From germline, CDR1 is SGHKS and CDR2 YYEKEE (reference sequence). V dropped 4 bases and J dropped 0; count of bases not matched to a gene: 4.

The material sequenced was peripheral blood. The chain uses TRBV5-5 and TRBJ1-3, with 7 bases fitting TRBD1. This clonotype was obtained from a woman of 80 years or more with acute or convalescent COVID-19. In DNA, the CDR3 is TGTGCCAGCAGCCAGGGGACAGTCTCTGGAAACACCATATATTTT. It yields the protein CASSQGTVSGNTIYF.